These 10 T cell receptor beta chains share one sample of origin, sequenced in a study of blood T cell repertoires in COVID-19. Repertoires were generated with immunoSEQ multiplex PCR, while TCRdb's copy carries only in-frame clones and drops some. The data show roughly 230,000 clones, around 80% seen once. The sample consisted of peripheral blood. Receptor source: a man in his forties or fifties with acute or convalescent COVID-19.

This chain links TRBV6-6 with TRBJ2-5; the match to TRBD1 covers 7 bases. The CDR3 loop spans 16 amino acids. With 6 bases clipped from V and 0 bases from J, the junction kept 10 bases outside the gene matches. The germline V gene encodes CDR1 MNHNY and CDR2 SVGAGI (reference sequence). The CDR3 here is CASSNRQGNNQETQYF. The DNA of the CDR3 is TGTGCCAGCAGCAACAGACAGGGAAACAACCAAGAGACCCAGTACTTC.

The chain combines TRBV4-2 with TRBJ1-2, with 11 positions matching TRBD1. The CDR3 is 17 amino acids. CDR1 and CDR2 (germline): LGHNA, YNFKEQ. Unmatched junction bases numbered 7, after V lost 1 base and J lost 3 bases. The CDR3 sequence is CASSQGHGQGAYYGYTF. The CDR3 DNA reads TGTGCCAGCAGCCAAGGCCACGGACAGGGGGCATACTATGGCTACACCTTC.

The chain joins TRBV9 to TRBJ2-2, with D tentatively TRBD2 (6 bases). CDR1 and CDR2 from the germline V gene are SGDLS and YYNGEE. Trimming stripped 0 bases from V and 2 bases from J, with 23 bases between. The CDR3 sequence is 20 residues long. The CDR3 DNA reads TGTGCCAGCAGCGTAGATAGGACTACAGCCCTTTCACAAAACACCGGGGAGCTGTTTTTT. The encoded protein is CASSVDRTTALSQNTGELFF.

The chain recombines TRBV4-1 with TRBJ1-6; 8 bases fit TRBD1. The CDR3 totals 13 residues. The junction had 3 bases not matched to a gene; V was cut back by 7 bases and J by 7 bases. Per the germline V gene, CDR1 is MGHRA and CDR2 is YSYEKL. The CDR3 is CASMDRDNSPLHF. The CDR3 coding sequence is TGCGCCAGCATGGACAGGGACAATTCACCCCTCCACTTT.

The genes are TRBV5-4 and TRBJ2-3; D is perhaps TRBD2 (6 bases). Germline V gene lookup returns CDR1 SGHNT and CDR2 YYREEE (reference sequence). V was pared by 4 bases and J by 1 base, with 10 bases between. The CDR3 contains 14 residues. CDR3 loop: CASSPGAGTDTQYF. For the CDR3, the DNA is TGTGCCAGCAGCCCGGGAGCGGGCACAGATACGCAGTATTTT.

This clone has just a few counts. V is TRBV6-6 and J is TRBJ1-5; possibly TRBD1 for D (6 bases). CDR1 is MNHNY, CDR2 SVGAGI, per germline (reference sequence). Trimming stripped 4 bases from V and 5 bases from J, with 9 bases between. There are 13 residues in the CDR3. The CDR3 is CASSSQGYQPQHF. DNA for the CDR3: TGTGCCAGCAGTTCGCAGGGGTATCAGCCCCAGCATTTT.

The chain uses TRBV9 and TRBJ1-1; D might be TRBD1 (6 bases). Trimming removed 4 bases at V and 5 bases at J, with 24 bases between. Looked up from germline, CDR1 is SGDLS and CDR2 is YYNGEE. The CDR3 is 17 residues long. CDR3 in DNA: TGTGCCAGCAGCCTAGTAACATACAGGGTCGGCAGAACTGAAGCTTTCTTT. Translating it yields CASSLVTYRVGRTEAFF.

This clone was observed many times. The V call is TRBV25-1, the J call TRBJ1-1; D remains ambiguous. The CDR3 spans 14 residues. Germline CDR1 is MGHDK and CDR2 is SYGVNS. The germline V and J ends were trimmed by 2 bases and 3 bases, with 10 bases remaining between them. CDR3 loop: CASSEAAYDTEAFF. The CDR3 nucleotides read TGTGCCAGCAGTGAAGCAGCGTACGACACTGAAGCTTTCTTT.

The CDR3 loop is CASSQDLPGPSYEQYF. DNA for the CDR3: TGTGCCAGCAGCCAAGATCTACCAGGGCCCTCCTACGAGCAGTACTTC. V and J are TRBV3-1 (or the pseudogene TRBV3-2) and TRBJ2-7; TRBD1 is a possible D gene (5 bases). The germline CDR1 and CDR2 sequences are LGHDT and YNNKEL (reference sequence). The germline V and J ends were trimmed by 0 bases and 0 bases, with 12 bases remaining between them. The CDR3 loop spans 16 amino acids.

V gene TRBV28 combines with J gene TRBJ2-2; D possibly corresponds to TRBD2 (6 bases). Germline CDR1 reads MDHEN; CDR2 reads SYDVKM. The length of the CDR3 is 15 residues. V lost 7 bases and J 6 bases, leaving 18 bases between the germline ends. CDR3 region: CASTPGVTKAGELFF. The CDR3 DNA follows: TGTGCCAGCACCCCGGGGGTTACCAAGGCCGGGGAGCTGTTTTTT. Full variable domain (missing parts from reference TRBV28 and TRBJ2-2): DVKVTQSSRYLVKRTGEKVFLECVQDMDHENMFWYRQDPGLGLRLIYFSYDVKMKEKGDIPEGYSVSREKKERFSLILESASTNQTSMYLCASTPGVTKAGELFFGEGSRLTVL.